The clone carrying this T cell receptor (beta chain) was counted between two and nine times. This entry is derived from a study of early T cells in non-severe SARS-CoV-2 infection. The CDR3 extends over 12 amino acids. V lost 3 bases to trimming and J lost 0 bases, with 2 bases between them. The germline V gene encodes CDR1 LNHDA and CDR2 SQIVND (reference sequence). Attached unique molecular identifiers marked individual cDNA molecules. Each CDR3 protein gets one entry after TCRdb re-called the 5' RACE reads with MiXCR. The table records tens of thousands of distinct CDR3 sequences, around a tenth of them present only once.

The chain carries TRBV19 and TRBJ1-2, with D uncertain. The TCR was taken from an adult who was a healthcare worker with PCR-confirmed SARS-CoV-2 infection or an uninfected control (not recorded which). The input for sequencing was whole blood, taken at baseline. For the CDR3, the DNA is TGTGCCAGTAGTATGGCTAACTATGGCTACACCTTC. Translating it yields CASSMANYGYTF.